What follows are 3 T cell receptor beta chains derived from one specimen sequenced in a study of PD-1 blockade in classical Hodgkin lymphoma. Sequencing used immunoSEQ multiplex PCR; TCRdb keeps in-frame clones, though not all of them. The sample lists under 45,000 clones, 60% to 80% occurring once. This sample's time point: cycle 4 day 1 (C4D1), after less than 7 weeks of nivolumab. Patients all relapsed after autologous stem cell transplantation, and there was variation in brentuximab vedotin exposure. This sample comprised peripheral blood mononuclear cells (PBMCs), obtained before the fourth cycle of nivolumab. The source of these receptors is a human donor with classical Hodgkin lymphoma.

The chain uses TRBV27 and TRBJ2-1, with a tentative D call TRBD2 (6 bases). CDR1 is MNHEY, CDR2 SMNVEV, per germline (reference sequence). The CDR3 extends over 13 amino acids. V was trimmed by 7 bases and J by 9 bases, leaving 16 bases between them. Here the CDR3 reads CASTGALGGEQFF. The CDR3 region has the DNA TGTGCCAGCACCGGGGCTTTGGGAGGTGAGCAGTTCTTC.

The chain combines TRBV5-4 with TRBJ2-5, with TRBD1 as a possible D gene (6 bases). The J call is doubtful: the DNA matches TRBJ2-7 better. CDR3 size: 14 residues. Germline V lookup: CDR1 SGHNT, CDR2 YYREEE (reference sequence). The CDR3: CASSWITDSYEQYF. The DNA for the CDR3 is TGTGCCAGCAGCTGGATAACGGACAGCTACGAGCAGTACTTC.

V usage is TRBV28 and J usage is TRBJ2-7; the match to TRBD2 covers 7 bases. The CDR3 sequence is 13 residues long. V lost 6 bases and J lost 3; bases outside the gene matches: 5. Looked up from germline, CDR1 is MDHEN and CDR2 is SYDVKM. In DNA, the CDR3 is TGTGCCAGCAGAGTAGCGGGCTACTACGAGCAGTACTTC. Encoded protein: CASRVAGYYEQYF.